This T cell receptor beta chain was identified in a study of shared clonotypes between healthy human individuals (dated by TCRdb to about 2020). Study-wide context: A few men and a couple of women, aged 18 to 49 years, made up the cohort. For each donor, CD4 naive and CD4 memory were each given three plates, CD8 naive was given two plates, and CD8 memory was given one plate. To estimate repertoire size and how much clonotypes are shared between individuals, the study performed deep sequencing of blood TCR repertoires from roughly five healthy adults. To increase sequencing depth and limit assay-specific biases, TCR repertoire library preparation and sequencing were carried out by different laboratories using diverse techniques. Each donor's leukapheresis produced roughly between about 0.9 and 9.5 billion PBMCs. Overall results and qualifications from the work: Compared with non-shared clonotypes, clonotypes shared by all four sorted-subset donors had higher generation probabilities. Even with the large sequencing depth, rarefaction of the sorted-subset datasets indicated that sequencing was incomplete. Naive subsets generally had larger estimated clonotype richness than memory subsets did. The genetic and exposure-history diversity represented was limited by the small number of donors. Pairwise subsampling led to the expectation that sequencing depth would affect the degree of clonotype sharing among donors. About 5% of naive CD4, 3.5% of naive CD8, 2.3% of memory CD4, and approximately 0.4% of memory CD8 clonotypes were shared across four donors. Sampling was restricted to blood, and TCR repertoires in tissues likely differ from the TCR repertoires found in blood.

Using the deep immunoSEQ assay, TCR CDR3 regions were amplified from genomic DNA by multiplex PCR. For each cell subset, the extracted genomic DNA was distributed evenly across all wells of several immunoSEQ 96-well plates, and each plate served as one replicate. Each replicate PCR for sorted subsets received roughly 0.2 ug genomic DNA, equal to 28,000 or so T cell genomes. Purified libraries were quantified with a Qubit 3.0 fluorometer, sized on a Bioanalyzer 2100, and re-quantified with the KAPA Library Quantification kit. Every immunoSEQ 96-well plate was sequenced on a dedicated single-read 150-cycle Illumina NextSeq 550 flow cell. In the authors' own workflow: Because the immunoSEQ output included only junctional sequences and no quality scores, the filtering could not be the same as the filtering used for full-length reads. Sequences were annotated with PyIR, a Python wrapper for IgBLAST v1.9, using IMGT germline references to assign V/J genes and CDR3. Reads were removed for weak V/J assignments (E-value above 1e-6), missing CDR3, stop codons, out-of-frame junctions, or ambiguous translated residues. V3J clonotypes were defined by identical inferred V gene, J gene, and CDR3 amino acid sequence. To compute the percentage overlap between repertoires, the number of shared unique clonotypes was divided by the size of the smaller repertoire. RTK rarefaction, the Chao1 estimator, and Recon v2.1 estimates of unobserved clonotypes were used to assess repertoire richness. OLGA was used to compute generation probabilities for all TCRbeta clonotypes that the gDNA method yielded from a few donors. What TCRdb holds here is the immuneACCESS table cut down to in-frame rearrangements. Part of the clones is not present; checked against another copy, under half of the missing clones reflect an unresolved V gene, and the others are unexplained. The DNA was the basis for D and trimming; V, J and clone size are from that table. This sample lists over a million clones; around 78% were detected once. 0.61% of the sample is taken by the ten largest.

Donors were healthy HIV-negative adults with no recently reported acute infections or vaccinations. Every donor was a Caucasian adult residing in Nashville, Tennessee, USA. CD4+ T cells were enriched by magnetic negative selection; naive cells were then positively selected on CD45RA, and the negative fraction formed the memory subset. Blood was obtained by leukapheresis, after which PBMCs were separated by Ficoll-Histopaque density gradient centrifugation and cryopreserved in liquid nitrogen vapor phase. Analytical flow cytometry was used to check the purity and quantity of every magnetically sorted T cell population. From each sorted fraction, genomic DNA was isolated and quantified by UV absorbance on a Nanodrop 2000c. On this clone: Which antigen it targets is not known. The input lacks base qualities; no much larger clone sits a single base away.

Sequenced: memory CD4+ T cells from PBMCs. The cell subset or site tag for this specimen amounts to: CD45RA-negative fraction. This sequence was found in a man aged 18 to 29 in good health. Some clones in this sample may be carry-over from other donors' samples.

Read as DNA, the sequence is TGTGCCAGCAGCTTAATGGTGGGAAACACCATATATTTT. The resulting protein is CASSLMVGNTIYF. Recombination joined TRBV11-2 with TRBJ1-3; the D gene lacks a confident call. From its cysteine to its phenylalanine, the CDR3 spans 13 amino acids. Only the CDR3 DNA stays, 39 bases, in frame from base 1. The germline V gene specifies SGHAT as CDR1 and FQNNGV as CDR2. Between the V and J ends, shortened by 2 bases and 4 bases respectively, the junction contains 6 bases.